This T cell receptor (beta chain) was recovered during a study of T cells in localized non-small cell lung cancer. Study-level findings and limits: Since sequencing was restricted to only one region of the tumor, intratumor heterogeneity remains a possibility. Higher adjacent-lung clonality was associated with shorter survival. Maximal T cell clonality occurred in uninvolved adjacent lung, with tumor ranking below it.

Germline CDR1 is SGHDT and CDR2 is YYEEEE. V was pared by 0 bases and J by 4 bases, with 7 bases between. This CDR3 has 13 amino acids. TCRdb's copy holds only in-frame clones and misses some; the assay was immunoSEQ multiplex PCR. The sample includes around 26,000 clones, roughly 90% of them seen just once. Comments on this clone: Its target is unknown.

Sequences were derived from peripheral blood, sampled before any cancer treatment. This clonotype was sampled from a woman aged 18-55 years with stage I lung adenocarcinoma. The chain employs TRBV5-6 and TRBJ1-2; D is unresolved. The CDR3 coding sequence is TGTGCCAGCAGCTTGGGTAGCATCTATGGCTACACCTTC. Protein: CASSLGSIYGYTF.